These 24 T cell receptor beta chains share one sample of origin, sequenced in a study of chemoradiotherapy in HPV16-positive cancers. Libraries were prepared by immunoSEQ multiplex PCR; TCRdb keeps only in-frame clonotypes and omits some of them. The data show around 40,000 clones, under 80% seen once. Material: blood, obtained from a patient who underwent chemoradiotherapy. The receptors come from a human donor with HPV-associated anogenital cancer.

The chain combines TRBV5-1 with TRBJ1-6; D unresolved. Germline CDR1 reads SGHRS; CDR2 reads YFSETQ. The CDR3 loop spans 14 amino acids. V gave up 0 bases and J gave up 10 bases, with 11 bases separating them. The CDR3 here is CASSLAGIGSPLHF. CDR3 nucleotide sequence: TGCGCCAGCAGCTTGGCTGGGATTGGCTCACCCCTCCACTTT.

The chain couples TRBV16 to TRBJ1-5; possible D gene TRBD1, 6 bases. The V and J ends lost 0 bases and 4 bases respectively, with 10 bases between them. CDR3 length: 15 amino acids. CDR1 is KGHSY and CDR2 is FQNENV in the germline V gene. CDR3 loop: CASSQSGRGNQPQHF. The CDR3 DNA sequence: TGTGCCAGCAGCCAATCCGGCAGGGGAAATCAGCCCCAGCATTTT. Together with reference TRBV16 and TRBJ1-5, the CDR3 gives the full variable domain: GEEVAQTPKHLVRGEGQKAKLYCAPIKGHSYVFWYQQVLKNEFKFLISFQNENVFDETGMPKERFSAKCLPNSPCSLEIQATKLEDSAVYFCASSQSGRGNQPQHFGDGTRLSIL.

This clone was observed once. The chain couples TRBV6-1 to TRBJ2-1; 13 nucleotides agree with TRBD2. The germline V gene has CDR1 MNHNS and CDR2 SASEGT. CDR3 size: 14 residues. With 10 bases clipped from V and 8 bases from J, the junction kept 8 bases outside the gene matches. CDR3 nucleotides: TGTGCCAACAAGGAGACTAGCGGGGGGTATGAGCAGTTCTTC. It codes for CANKETSGGYEQFF.

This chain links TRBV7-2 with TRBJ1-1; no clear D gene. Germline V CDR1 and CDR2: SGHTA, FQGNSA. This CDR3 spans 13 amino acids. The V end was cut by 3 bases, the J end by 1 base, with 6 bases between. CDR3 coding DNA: TGTGCCAGCAGCTTCGCGGGGAACACTGAAGCTTTCTTT. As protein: CASSFAGNTEAFF.

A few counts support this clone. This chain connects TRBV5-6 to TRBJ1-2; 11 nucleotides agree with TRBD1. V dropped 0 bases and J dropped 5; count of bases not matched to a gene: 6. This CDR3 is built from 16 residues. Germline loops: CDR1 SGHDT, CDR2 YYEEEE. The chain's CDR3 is CASSLGTGGERYGYTF. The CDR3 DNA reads TGTGCCAGCAGCTTGGGGACAGGGGGCGAACGGTATGGCTACACCTTC.

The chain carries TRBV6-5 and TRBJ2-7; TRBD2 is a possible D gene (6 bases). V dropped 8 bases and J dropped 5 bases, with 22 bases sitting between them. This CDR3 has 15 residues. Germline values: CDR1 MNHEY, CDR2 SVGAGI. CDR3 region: CASGLNRAENHEQYF. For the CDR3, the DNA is TGTGCCAGCGGACTAAACCGGGCCGAGAACCACGAGCAGTACTTC.

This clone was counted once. The chain's CDR3 is CASSSGLGSTGELFF. CDR3 sequence (DNA): TGTGCCAGCAGTTCTGGGTTAGGGTCCACCGGGGAGCTGTTTTTT. The chain uses TRBV27 and TRBJ2-2, with D unresolved. CDR3 length: 15 amino acids. Trimming took 4 bases from V and 4 from J, leaving 13 bases between them. Germline loops: CDR1 MNHEY, CDR2 SMNVEV (reference sequence).

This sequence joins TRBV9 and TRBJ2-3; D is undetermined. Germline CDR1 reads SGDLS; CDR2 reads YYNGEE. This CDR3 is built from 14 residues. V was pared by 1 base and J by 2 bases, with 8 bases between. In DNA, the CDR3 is TGTGCCAGCAGCGTATCCCATTACACAGATACGCAGTATTTT. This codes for CASSVSHYTDTQYF.

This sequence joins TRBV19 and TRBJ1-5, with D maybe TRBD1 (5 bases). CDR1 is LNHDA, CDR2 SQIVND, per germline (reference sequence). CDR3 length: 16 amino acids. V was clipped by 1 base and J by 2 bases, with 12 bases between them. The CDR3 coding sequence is TGTGCCAGTAGTATAGCGGGACTAGGGGGCAATCAGCCCCAGCATTTT. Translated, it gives CASSIAGLGGNQPQHF.

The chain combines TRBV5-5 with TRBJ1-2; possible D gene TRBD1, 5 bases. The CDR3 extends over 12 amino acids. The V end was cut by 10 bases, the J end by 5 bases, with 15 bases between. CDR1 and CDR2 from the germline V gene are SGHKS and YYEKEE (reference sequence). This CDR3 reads CASRGLGYGYTF. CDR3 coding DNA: TGTGCCTCAAGGGGCTTAGGGTATGGCTACACCTTC. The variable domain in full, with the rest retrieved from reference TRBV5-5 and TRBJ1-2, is DAGVTQSPTHLIKTRGQQVTLRCSPISGHKSVSWYQQVLGQGPQFIFQYYEKEERGRGNFPDRFSARQFPNYSSELNVNALLLGDSALYLCASRGLGYGYTFGSGTRLTVV.

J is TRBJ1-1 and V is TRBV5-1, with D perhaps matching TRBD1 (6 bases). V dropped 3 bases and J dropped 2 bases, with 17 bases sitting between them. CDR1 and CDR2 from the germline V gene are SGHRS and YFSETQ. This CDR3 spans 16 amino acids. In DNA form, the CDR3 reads TGCGCCAGCAGCTCCTACCGACAGGCCCTCAACACTGAAGCTTTCTTT. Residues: CASSSYRQALNTEAFF.

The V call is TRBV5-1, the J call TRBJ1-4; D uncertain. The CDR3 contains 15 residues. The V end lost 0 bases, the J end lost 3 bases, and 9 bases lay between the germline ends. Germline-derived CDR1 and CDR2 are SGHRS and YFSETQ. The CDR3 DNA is TGCGCCAGCAGCTTGGGGGCCGGGGCTAATGAAAAACTGTTTTTT. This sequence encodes CASSLGAGANEKLFF.

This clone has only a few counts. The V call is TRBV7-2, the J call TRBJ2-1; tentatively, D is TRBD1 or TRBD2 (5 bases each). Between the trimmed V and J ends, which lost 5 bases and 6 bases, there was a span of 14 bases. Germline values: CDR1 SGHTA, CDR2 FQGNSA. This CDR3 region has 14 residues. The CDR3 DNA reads TGTGCCAGCAGCCCGGGACCTACCGGCAATGAGCAGTTCTTC. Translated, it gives CASSPGPTGNEQFF.

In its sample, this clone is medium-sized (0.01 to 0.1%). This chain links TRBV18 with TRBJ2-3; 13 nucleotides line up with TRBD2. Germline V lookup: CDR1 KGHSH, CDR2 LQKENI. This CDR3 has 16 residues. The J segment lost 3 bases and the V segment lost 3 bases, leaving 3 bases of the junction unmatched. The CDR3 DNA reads TGTGCCAGCTCACCTTGGACTAGCGGGGGTACAGATACGCAGTATTTT. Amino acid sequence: CASSPWTSGGTDTQYF.

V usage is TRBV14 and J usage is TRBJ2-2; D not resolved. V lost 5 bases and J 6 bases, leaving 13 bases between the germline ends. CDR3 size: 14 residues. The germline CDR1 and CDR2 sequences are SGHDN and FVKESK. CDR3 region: CASSEFFQAGELFF. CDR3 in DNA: TGTGCCAGCAGCGAATTCTTCCAAGCCGGGGAGCTGTTTTTT.

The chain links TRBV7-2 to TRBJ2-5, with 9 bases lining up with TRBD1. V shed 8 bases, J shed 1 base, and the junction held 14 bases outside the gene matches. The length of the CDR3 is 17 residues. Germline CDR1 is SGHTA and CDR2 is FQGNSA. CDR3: CASLVLKGQGGQETQYF. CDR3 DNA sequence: TGTGCCAGCCTCGTGCTGAAGGGACAGGGAGGCCAAGAGACCCAGTACTTC.

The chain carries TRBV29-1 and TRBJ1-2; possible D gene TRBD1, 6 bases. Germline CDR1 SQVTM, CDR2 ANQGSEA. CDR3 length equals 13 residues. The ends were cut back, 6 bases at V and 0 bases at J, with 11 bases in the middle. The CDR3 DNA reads TGCAGCGTCCGGACAGCAGCTAACTATGGCTACACCTTC. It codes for CSVRTAANYGYTF. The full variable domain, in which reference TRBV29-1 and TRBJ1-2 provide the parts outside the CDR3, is SAVISQKPSRDICQRGTSLTIQCQVDSQVTMMFWYRQQPGQSLTLIATANQGSEATYESGFVIDKFPISRPNLTFSTLTVSNMSPEDSSIYLCSVRTAANYGYTFGSGTRLTVV.

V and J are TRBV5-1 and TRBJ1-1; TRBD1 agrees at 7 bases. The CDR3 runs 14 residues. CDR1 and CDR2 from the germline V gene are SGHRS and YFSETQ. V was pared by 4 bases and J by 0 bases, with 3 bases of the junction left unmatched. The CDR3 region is CASSQTGLNTEAFF. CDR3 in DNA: TGCGCCAGCAGCCAGACAGGGCTGAACACTGAAGCTTTCTTT.

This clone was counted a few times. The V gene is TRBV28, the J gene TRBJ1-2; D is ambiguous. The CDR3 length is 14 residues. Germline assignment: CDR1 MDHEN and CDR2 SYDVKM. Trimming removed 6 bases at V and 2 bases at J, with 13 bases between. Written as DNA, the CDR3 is TGTGCCAGCAGCCCATGGCAAGTCAACTATGGCTACACCTTC. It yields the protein CASSPWQVNYGYTF.

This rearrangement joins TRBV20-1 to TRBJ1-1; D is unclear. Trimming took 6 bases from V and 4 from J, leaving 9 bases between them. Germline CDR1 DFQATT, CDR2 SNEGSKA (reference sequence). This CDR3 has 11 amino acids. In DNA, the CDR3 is TGCAGTGCAGCCAGGCGCACTGAAGCTTTCTTT. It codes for CSAARRTEAFF.

As DNA, the CDR3 is TGTGCCAGCTCACCACCTGGGGGTACCTATGGCTACACCTTC. Translation: CASSPPGGTYGYTF. This chain connects TRBV18 to TRBJ1-2; D is possibly TRBD1 (5 bases). Germline loops: CDR1 KGHSH, CDR2 LQKENI. CDR3 length: 14 amino acids. Trimming pared 0 bases from V and 4 bases from J, leaving 9 bases between.

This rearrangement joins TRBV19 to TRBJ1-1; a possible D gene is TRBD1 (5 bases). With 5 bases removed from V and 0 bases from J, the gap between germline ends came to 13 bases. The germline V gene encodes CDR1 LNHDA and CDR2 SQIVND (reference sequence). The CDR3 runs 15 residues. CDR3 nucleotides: TGTGCCAGTAGTCCAGGGACGGTCATGAACACTGAAGCTTTCTTT. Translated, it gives CASSPGTVMNTEAFF.

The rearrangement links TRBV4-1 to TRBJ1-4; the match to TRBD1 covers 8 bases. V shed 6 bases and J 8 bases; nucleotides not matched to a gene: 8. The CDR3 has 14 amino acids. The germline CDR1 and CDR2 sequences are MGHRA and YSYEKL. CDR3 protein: CASSLGQAIEKLFF. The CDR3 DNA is TGCGCCAGCAGTTTGGGACAGGCAATAGAAAAACTGTTTTTT.

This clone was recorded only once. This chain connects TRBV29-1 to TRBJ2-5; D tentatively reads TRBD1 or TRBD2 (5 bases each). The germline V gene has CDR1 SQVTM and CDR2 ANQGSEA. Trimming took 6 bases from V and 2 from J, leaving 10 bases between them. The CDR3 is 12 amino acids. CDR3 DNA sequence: TGCAGCGTCAGGGACGGGCAAGAGACCCAGTACTTC. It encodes CSVRDGQETQYF.